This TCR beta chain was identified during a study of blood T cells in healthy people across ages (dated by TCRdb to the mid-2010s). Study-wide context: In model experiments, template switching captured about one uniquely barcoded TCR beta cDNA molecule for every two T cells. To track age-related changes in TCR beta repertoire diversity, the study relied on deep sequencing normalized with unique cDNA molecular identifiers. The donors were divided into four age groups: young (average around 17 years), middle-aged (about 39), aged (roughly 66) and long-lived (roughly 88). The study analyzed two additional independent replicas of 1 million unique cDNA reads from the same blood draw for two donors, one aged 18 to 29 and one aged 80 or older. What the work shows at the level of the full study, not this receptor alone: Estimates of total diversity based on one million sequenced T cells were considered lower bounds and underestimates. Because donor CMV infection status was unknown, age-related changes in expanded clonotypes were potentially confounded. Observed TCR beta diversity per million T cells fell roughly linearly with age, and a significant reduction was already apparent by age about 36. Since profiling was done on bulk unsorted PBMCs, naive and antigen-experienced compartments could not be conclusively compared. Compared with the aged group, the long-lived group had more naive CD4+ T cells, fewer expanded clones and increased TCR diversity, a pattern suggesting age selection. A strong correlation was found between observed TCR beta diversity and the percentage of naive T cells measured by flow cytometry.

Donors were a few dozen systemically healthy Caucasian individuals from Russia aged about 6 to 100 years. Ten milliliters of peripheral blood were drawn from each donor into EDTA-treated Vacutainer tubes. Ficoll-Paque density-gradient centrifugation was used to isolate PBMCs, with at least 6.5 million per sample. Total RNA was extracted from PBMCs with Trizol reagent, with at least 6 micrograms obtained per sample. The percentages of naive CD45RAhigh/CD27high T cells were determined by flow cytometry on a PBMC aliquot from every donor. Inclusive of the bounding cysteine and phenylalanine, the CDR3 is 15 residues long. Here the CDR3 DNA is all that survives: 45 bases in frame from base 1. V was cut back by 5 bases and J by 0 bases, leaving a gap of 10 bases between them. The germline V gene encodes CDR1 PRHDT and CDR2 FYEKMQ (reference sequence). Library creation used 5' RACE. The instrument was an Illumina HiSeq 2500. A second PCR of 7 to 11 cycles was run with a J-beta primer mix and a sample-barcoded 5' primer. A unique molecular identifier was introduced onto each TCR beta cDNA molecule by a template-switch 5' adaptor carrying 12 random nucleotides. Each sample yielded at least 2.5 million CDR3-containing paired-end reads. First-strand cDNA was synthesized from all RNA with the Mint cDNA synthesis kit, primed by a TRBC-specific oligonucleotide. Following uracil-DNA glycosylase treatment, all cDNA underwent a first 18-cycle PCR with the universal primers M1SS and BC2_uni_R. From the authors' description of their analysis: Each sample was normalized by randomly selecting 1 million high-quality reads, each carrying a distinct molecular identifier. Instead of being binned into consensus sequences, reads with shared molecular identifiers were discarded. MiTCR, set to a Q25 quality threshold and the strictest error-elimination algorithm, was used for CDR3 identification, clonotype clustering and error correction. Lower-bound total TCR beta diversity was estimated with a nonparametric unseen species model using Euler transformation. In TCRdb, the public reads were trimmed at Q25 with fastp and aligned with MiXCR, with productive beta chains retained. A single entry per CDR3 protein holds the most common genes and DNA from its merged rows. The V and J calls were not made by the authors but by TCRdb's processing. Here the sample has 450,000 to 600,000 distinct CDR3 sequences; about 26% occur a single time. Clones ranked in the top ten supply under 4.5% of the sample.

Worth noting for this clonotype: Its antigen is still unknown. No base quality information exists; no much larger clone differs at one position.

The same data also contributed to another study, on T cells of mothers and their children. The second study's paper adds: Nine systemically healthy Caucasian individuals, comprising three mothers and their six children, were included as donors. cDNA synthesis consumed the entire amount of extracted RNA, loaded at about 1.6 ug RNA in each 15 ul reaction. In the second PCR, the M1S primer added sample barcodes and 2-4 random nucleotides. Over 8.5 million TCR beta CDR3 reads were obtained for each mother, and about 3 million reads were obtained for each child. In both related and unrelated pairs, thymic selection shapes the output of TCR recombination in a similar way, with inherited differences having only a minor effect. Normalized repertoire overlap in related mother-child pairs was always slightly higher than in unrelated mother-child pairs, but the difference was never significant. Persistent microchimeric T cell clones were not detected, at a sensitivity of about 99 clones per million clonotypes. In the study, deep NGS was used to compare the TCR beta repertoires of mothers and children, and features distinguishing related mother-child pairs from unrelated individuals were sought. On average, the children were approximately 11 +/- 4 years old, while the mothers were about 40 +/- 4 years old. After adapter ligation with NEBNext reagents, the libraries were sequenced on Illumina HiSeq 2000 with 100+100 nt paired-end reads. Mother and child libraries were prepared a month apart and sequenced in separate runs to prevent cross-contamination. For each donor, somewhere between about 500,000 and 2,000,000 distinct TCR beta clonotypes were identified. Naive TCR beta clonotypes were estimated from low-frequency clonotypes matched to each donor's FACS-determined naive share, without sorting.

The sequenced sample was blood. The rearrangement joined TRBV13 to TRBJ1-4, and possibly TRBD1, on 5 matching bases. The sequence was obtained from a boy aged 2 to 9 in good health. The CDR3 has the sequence CASSERQTTNEKLFF. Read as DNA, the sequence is TGTGCCAGCAGCGAACGACAGACAACTAATGAAAAACTGTTTTTT.